This TCR beta chain was retrieved from a study of cytomegalovirus exposure and HLA in healthy donors (dated by TCRdb to 2015 to 2018). For the study in its entirety: According to a later analysis, one platform produced both the approximately 110 validation repertoires and the roughly 650 repertoires of the first cohort. To predict cytomegalovirus infection status, the study brought together high-throughput TCR immunosequencing, statistical association of individual TCRs with disease status, and machine learning. The study was designed to test whether signatures of past pathogen exposure could be identified by cataloging public T cell receptors. A separate validation cohort of more than 100 different subjects was used in addition to the roughly 720-subject first cohort. Here is what the overall study found, with its caveats: All 120 or so repertoires were used to score co-occurrence in the validation cohort in a later analysis, because that analysis had no HLA typing for the cohort. The classifier was reported to diagnose cytomegalovirus status with high specificity and sensitivity in both the original cohort and the validation cohort. The authors suggested that the approach could potentially be generalized to other disease states and immunological phenotypes. In the study, about 150 TCR beta chains were listed as associated with cytomegalovirus. Most TCR sequences were observed very rarely across donors, whereas some public TCRs were present in many individuals. A later analysis found that TCRs clustered in the first cohort also tended to co-occur in the 100 to 150 validation repertoires, with 90% to 95% of cluster scores above 0. In vitro tests confirmed that a few of the cytomegalovirus-associated TCR beta chains recognize cytomegalovirus antigens.

The donors belonged to the validation cohort of about 120 subjects, which was separate from the approximately 700-subject first cohort. The receptor library was made with the immunoSEQ multiplex PCR assay. As for how the authors treated the data: A statistical classification framework was built for diagnosing cytomegalovirus status from the catalog of TCR beta chain sequences. The immuneACCESS repertoire file appears here via TCRdb, limited to in-frame rearrangements. These files lack a portion of the clones; in checked studies, under half of the deficit traces to unresolved V genes, and the cause of the others is not known. Clone size and the V and J calls come from that table; the DNA yielded D and trimming. The table for this sample lists 200,000 to 250,000 clones; more than 75% of them were counted only once. The ten most abundant clones make up approximately 2% of the sample. Concerning this clone: This clone's antigen is unknown. No base qualities exist here, and no much larger clone lies one base off it.

Germline trimming amounts to 5 bases on V and 7 bases on J, with 8 as the count of junction bases outside the gene matches. Per the germline V gene (reference sequence), MNHEY is the CDR1 and SMNVEV is the CDR2. The CDR3 has 14 amino acids, counting the end cysteine and phenylalanine. The sequence is cut down to CDR3 DNA, 42 bases in frame from base 1. The sequenced sample was PBMCs. This clonotype was obtained from a woman between 18 and 29 years old in good health and CMV-seropositive. The chain joins TRBV27 to TRBJ2-1, with 7 central nucleotides matching TRBD2. The DNA reads TGTGCCAGCAGTCCCAGGACTAGATGGAATGAGCAGTTCTTC. The encoded protein is CASSPRTRWNEQFF.